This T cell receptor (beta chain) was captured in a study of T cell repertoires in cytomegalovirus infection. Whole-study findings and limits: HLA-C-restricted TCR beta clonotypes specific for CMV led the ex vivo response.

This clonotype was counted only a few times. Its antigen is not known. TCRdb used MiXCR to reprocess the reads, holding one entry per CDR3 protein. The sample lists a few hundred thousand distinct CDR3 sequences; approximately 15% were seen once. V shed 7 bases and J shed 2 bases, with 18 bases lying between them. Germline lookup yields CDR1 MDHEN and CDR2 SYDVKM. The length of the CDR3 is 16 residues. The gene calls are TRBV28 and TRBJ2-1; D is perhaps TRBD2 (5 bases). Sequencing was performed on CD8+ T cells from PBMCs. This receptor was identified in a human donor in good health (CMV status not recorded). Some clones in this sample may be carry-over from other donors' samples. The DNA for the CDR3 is TGTGCCAGCATTCCCTCGGCCGGGGAAACCTACAATGAGCAGTTCTTC. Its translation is CASIPSAGETYNEQFF. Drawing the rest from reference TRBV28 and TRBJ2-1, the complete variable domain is DVKVTQSSRYLVKRTGEKVFLECVQDMDHENMFWYRQDPGLGLRLIYFSYDVKMKEKGDIPEGYSVSREKKERFSLILESASTNQTSMYLCASIPSAGETYNEQFFGPGTRLTVL.